This T cell receptor (beta chain) was recorded in a study of cytomegalovirus exposure and HLA in healthy donors. PCR amplification relied on 60 Vbeta primers (plus 13 Jbeta primers). The method was immunoSEQ multiplex PCR; TCRdb's version includes in-frame clones alone and lacks a portion of them. This sample has around 150,000 clones; 73% occur once, and the top ten carry 13% to 15%. The germline V gene encodes CDR1 SGHRS and CDR2 YFSETQ. This CDR3 has 15 amino acids. Trimming removed 0 bases at V and 4 bases at J, with 10 bases between. The rearrangement joins TRBV5-1 to TRBJ2-2, with a weak D call TRBD2 (6 bases). This TCR was sampled from a human donor in good health. Material for sequencing was PBMCs. The CDR3 reads CASSLAGAITGELFF. DNA for the CDR3: TGCGCCAGCAGCTTGGCGGGAGCCATCACCGGGGAGCTGTTTTTT.